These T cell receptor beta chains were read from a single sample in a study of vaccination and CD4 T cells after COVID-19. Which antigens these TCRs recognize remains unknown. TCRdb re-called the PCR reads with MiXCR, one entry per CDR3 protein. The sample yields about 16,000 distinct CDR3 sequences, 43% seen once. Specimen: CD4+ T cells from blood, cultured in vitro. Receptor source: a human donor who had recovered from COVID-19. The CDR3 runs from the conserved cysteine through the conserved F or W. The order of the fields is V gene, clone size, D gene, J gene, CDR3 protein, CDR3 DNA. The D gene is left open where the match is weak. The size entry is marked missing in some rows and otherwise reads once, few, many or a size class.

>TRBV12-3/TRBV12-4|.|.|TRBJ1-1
CASQRGSTEAFF
TGTGCCAGCCAAAGGGGTTCCACTGAAGCTTTCTTT
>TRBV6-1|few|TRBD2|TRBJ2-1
CASITHSGNSYNEQFF
TGTGCCAGCATCACGCATAGCGGGAACTCCTACAATGAGCAGTTCTTC
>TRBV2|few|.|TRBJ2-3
CASSGGPPSTDTQYF
TGTGCCAGCAGTGGGGGACCGCCCAGCACAGATACGCAGTATTTT
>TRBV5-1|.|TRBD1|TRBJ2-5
CASSLGGQVKETQYF
TGCGCCAGCAGCTTGGGTGGACAGGTTAAAGAGACCCAGTACTTC
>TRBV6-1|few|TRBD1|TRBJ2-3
CASSRGQGSRWADTQYF
TGTGCCAGCAGTAGGGGACAGGGAAGCCGGTGGGCAGATACGCAGTATTTT
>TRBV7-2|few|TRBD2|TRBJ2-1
CASSILAGNPSRGNEQFF
TGTGCCAGCAGCATACTAGCGGGGAACCCATCGAGAGGGAATGAGCAGTTCTTC
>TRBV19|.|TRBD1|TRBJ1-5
CASSLQGGQPQHF
TGTGCCAGTAGTTTACAGGGGGGTCAGCCCCAGCATTTT
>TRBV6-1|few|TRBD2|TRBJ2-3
CASSEGNGGWDTQYF
TGTGCCAGCAGTGAAGGGAACGGGGGGTGGGATACGCAGTATTTT
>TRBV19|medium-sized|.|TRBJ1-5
CASSRQNSNQPQHF
TGTGCCAGTAGTAGGCAGAACAGCAATCAGCCCCAGCATTTT
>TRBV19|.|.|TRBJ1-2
CASSIVTGNYGYTF
TGTGCCAGTAGTATAGTGACCGGTAACTATGGCTACACCTTC
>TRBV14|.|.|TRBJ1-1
CASSQVRIGGSEAFF
TGTGCCAGCAGCCAAGTTCGAATTGGGGGGAGTGAAGCTTTCTTT
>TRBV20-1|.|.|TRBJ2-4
CSARDRGLAKNIQYF
TGCAGTGCTAGAGATCGGGGACTAGCCAAAAACATTCAGTACTTC
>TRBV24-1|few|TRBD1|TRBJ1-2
CATSDLGTGGGERTYTF
TGTGCCACCAGTGATTTAGGGACAGGGGGCGGCGAACGAACGTACACCTTC
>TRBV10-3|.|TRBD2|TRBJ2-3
CAISDPSRLAPWNF
TGTGCCATCAGTGATCCCAGCAGACTAGCTCCTTGGAATTTT
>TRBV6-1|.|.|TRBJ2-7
CASSQTTRGEQYF
TGTGCCAGCAGTCAGACAACCAGGGGCGAGCAGTACTTC
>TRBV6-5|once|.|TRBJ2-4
CASSYSWQGGNIQYF
TGTGCCAGCAGTTACTCATGGCAGGGGGGAAACATTCAGTACTTC
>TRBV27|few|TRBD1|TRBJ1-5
CASSLQGGNQPQHF
TGTGCCAGCAGTTTACAGGGGGGCAATCAGCCCCAGCATTTT
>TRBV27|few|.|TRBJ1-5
CASSFIPRQRNQPQHF
TGTGCCAGCAGTTTCATTCCACGACAGCGCAATCAGCCCCAGCATTTT
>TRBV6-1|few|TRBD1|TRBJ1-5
CASRENRGLGPQHF
TGTGCCAGCAGAGAAAACAGGGGCTTAGGGCCCCAGCATTTT
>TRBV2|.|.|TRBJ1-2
CADPDNYGYTF
TGTGCCGACCCGGACAACTATGGCTACACCTTC
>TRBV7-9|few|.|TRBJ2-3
CASSLGRTTDTQYF
TGTGCCAGCAGCTTGGGACGGACCACAGATACGCAGTATTTT
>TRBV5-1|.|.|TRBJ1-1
CASSLGAAMNTEAFF
TGCGCCAGCAGCTTGGGGGCAGCCATGAACACTGAAGCTTTCTTT
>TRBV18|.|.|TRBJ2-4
CASSPLEAAKNIQYF
TGTGCCAGCTCACCACTGGAAGCAGCTAAAAACATTCAGTACTTC
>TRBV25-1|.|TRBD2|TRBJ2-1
CASLTHGGRAQDEQFF
TGTGCCAGCCTAACTCACGGCGGGAGGGCCCAAGATGAGCAGTTCTTC
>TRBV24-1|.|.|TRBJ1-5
CATSDLSINQPQHF
TGTGCCACCAGTGATTTGTCCATTAATCAGCCCCAGCATTTT
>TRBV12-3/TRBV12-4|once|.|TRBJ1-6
CASSTQGSYNSPLHF
TGTGCCAGCAGTACTCAAGGGTCCTATAATTCACCCCTCCACTTT
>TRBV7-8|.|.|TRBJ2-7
CASSWASYEQYF
TGTGCCTCTTCCTGGGCCTCCTACGAGCAGTACTTC
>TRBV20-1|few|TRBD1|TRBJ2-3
CSASPPGQGPQDTQYF
TGCAGTGCTAGTCCGCCGGGACAGGGGCCCCAAGATACGCAGTATTTT
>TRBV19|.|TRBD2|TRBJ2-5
CASSPGRASGGAETQYF
TGTGCCAGTAGTCCGGGGAGGGCTAGCGGGGGGGCAGAGACCCAGTACTTC
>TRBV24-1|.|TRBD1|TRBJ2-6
CATSDNRGQGSPGANVLTF
TGTGCCACCAGTGATAATAGGGGACAGGGGTCCCCTGGGGCCAACGTCCTGACTTTC
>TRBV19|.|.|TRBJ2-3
CASKAGPSTDTQYF
TGTGCCAGTAAGGCGGGACCTTCCACAGATACGCAGTATTTT
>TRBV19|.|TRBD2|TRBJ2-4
CASSIDGWTSAKNIQYF
TGTGCCAGTAGTATAGATGGTTGGACTAGCGCCAAAAACATTCAGTACTTC
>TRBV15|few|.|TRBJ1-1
CATSNAGTEAFF
TGTGCCACCAGCAACGCTGGCACTGAAGCTTTCTTT
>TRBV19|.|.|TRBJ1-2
CASSTNKLRTENYGYTF
TGTGCCAGTAGTACCAACAAACTCAGGACAGAAAACTATGGCTACACCTTC
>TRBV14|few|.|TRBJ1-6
CASSLEGSLMDSPLHF
TGTGCCAGCAGCCTCGAAGGGTCATTAATGGATTCACCCCTCCACTTT
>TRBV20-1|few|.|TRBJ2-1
CSASKLVPEQFF
TGCAGTGCTAGCAAGTTAGTGCCTGAGCAGTTCTTC
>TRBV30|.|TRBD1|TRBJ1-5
CAWSEGTGTTQPQHF
TGTGCCTGGAGTGAGGGGACAGGGACGACTCAGCCCCAGCATTTT
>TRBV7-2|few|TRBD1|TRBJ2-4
CASSLGGRDRGPKNIQYF
TGTGCCAGCAGCTTAGGGGGTAGGGACAGGGGGCCCAAAAACATTCAGTACTTC
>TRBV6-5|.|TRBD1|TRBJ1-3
CASSYSRTGLSGNTIYF
TGTGCCAGCAGTTACTCGCGGACAGGGTTGTCTGGAAACACCATATATTTT
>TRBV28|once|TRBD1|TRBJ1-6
CVSSSGQGASPLHF
TGTGTCAGCAGTAGTGGACAGGGGGCTTCACCCCTCCACTTT
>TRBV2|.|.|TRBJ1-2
CASSEYSGVEGYTF
TGTGCCAGCAGTGAGTACTCAGGGGTGGAAGGCTACACCTTC